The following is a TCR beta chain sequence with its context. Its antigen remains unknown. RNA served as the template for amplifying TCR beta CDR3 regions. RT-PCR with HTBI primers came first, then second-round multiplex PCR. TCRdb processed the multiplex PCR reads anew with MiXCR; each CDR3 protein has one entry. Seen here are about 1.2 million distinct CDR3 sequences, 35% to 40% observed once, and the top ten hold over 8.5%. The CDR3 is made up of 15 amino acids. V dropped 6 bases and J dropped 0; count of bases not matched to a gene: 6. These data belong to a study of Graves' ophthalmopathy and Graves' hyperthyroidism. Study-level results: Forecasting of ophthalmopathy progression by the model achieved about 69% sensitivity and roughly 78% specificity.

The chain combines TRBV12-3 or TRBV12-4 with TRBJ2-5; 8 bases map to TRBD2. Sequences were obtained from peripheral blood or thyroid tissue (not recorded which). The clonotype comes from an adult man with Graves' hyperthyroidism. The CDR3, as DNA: TGTGCCAGCAGCCGAGGTAGCGGGGACCAAGAGACCCAGTACTTC. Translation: CASSRGSGDQETQYF.